Below, 25 T cell receptor beta chains from the same sample are listed, as sequenced in a study of blood T cell repertoires in COVID-19. Only in-frame clones appear in the TCRdb table, and some are missing; sequencing was by immunoSEQ multiplex PCR. The table lists 300,000 or so clones, 87% of them singletons. The sequencing sample was made of peripheral blood. These receptors were collected from a woman in her forties or fifties who had recovered from COVID-19.

In its sample, this clone was seen once. V usage is TRBV6-6 and J usage is TRBJ1-5; D ambiguous. From germline, CDR1 is MNHNY and CDR2 SVGAGI (reference sequence). This CDR3 is built from 14 residues. Trimming pared 3 bases from V and 2 bases from J, leaving 8 bases between. This CDR3 reads CASSYGLGNQPQHF. The CDR3 DNA reads as TGTGCCAGCAGTTATGGCCTGGGCAATCAGCCCCAGCATTTT.

The genes are TRBV19 and TRBJ2-1; 10 positions match TRBD1. V lost 7 bases and J lost 9; bases outside the gene matches: 9. The CDR3 is 14 residues long. Germline V gene lookup returns CDR1 LNHDA and CDR2 SQIVND (reference sequence). CDR3 in DNA: TGTGCCAGTACCCCGGGACAGGGGCTCGGTGAGCAGTTCTTC. Its protein is CASTPGQGLGEQFF.

The chain employs TRBV28 and TRBJ1-1; 9 bases match TRBD1. Germline CDR1 and CDR2: MDHEN and SYDVKM. V shed 6 bases, J shed 6 bases, and the junction held 8 bases outside the gene matches. The CDR3 contains 14 residues. The CDR3 DNA reads TGTGCCAGCAGCGACGGGACAGGGCGATCTGAAGCTTTCTTT. Its protein is CASSDGTGRSEAFF.

This clone was observed a handful of times. The chain carries TRBV3-1 (or the pseudogene TRBV3-2) and TRBJ2-5; 11 bases agree with TRBD2. The J segment lost 4 bases and the V segment lost 4 bases, leaving 8 bases of the junction unmatched. This CDR3 comprises 16 residues. Germline values: CDR1 LGHDT, CDR2 YNNKEL (reference sequence). CDR3 nucleotide sequence: TGTGCCAGCAGCCGATCTAGCGGGGGGCCTCGAGAGACCCAGTACTTC. This codes for CASSRSSGGPRETQYF.

The chain carries TRBV7-9 and TRBJ2-1, with 8 bases fitting TRBD1. This CDR3 is built from 13 residues. With V trimmed by 4 bases and J by 12 bases, 8 bases remained unmatched. CDR1 is SEHNR, CDR2 FQNEAQ, per germline (reference sequence). The CDR3 bases are TGTGCCAGCAGCTATGGGACAGGTCGCTCGCAGTTCTTC. Translated: CASSYGTGRSQFF.

This rearrangement joins TRBV28 to TRBJ2-7; the match to TRBD1 covers 7 bases. The CDR3 is 14 amino acids. The germline CDR1 and CDR2 sequences are MDHEN and SYDVKM. The V and J ends lost 2 bases and 3 bases, in that order; junction bases with no gene match: 4. Here the CDR3 reads CASSLPRDSYEQYF. In DNA, the CDR3 is TGTGCCAGCAGTTTACCCCGGGACAGCTACGAGCAGTACTTC.

The chain joins TRBV29-1 to TRBJ1-1; TRBD1 matches 8 bases. The ends lost 7 bases at V and 3 bases at J; junction bases unmatched: 4. Germline-derived CDR1 and CDR2 are SQVTM and ANQGSEA. This CDR3 is built from 12 residues. The chain's CDR3 is CSAQGADTEAFF. The CDR3 region has the DNA TGCAGCGCCCAGGGGGCGGACACTGAAGCTTTCTTT.

The chain employs TRBV7-2 and TRBJ2-7, with TRBD1 as a possible D gene (5 bases). This CDR3 is built from 13 residues. V shed 5 bases and J shed 1 base, with 9 bases lying between them. Germline V gene lookup returns CDR1 SGHTA and CDR2 FQGNSA. Here the CDR3 DNA reads TGTGCCAGCAGCCCAGGACATTCCTACGAGCAGTACTTC. It codes for CASSPGHSYEQYF. The complete variable domain, with remaining parts taken from reference TRBV7-2 and TRBJ2-7, reads GAGVSQSPSNKVTEKGKDVELRCDPISGHTALYWYRQSLGQGLEFLIYFQGNSAPDKSGLPSDRFSAERTGGSVSTLTIQRTQQEDSAVYLCASSPGHSYEQYFGPGTRLTVT.

CDR3 loop: CASSNYPRQGLNTEAFF. CDR3 nucleotides: TGCGCCAGCAGCAACTACCCTAGACAGGGACTGAACACTGAAGCTTTCTTT. The chain is built from TRBV5-1 and TRBJ1-1; 7 nucleotides match TRBD1. From germline, CDR1 is SGHRS and CDR2 YFSETQ. Losses at the gene ends were 4 bases for V and 0 bases for J; bases not matched to a gene: 12. The CDR3 length is 17 residues.

The CDR3 DNA sequence: TGTGCCAGCAGCTTGGGGGGGGAGTGGGACGAGCAGTACTTC. Amino acid sequence: CASSLGGEWDEQYF. The chain uses TRBV7-2 and TRBJ2-7, with 7 bases aligning to TRBD2. This CDR3 has 14 amino acids. V lost 3 bases and J lost 5; bases outside the gene matches: 7. Germline assignment: CDR1 SGHTA and CDR2 FQGNSA.

V and J are TRBV28 and TRBJ1-1; TRBD1 is a possible D gene (5 bases). The CDR3 contains 13 residues. Deletions cut 6 bases from V and 5 bases from J, with 13 bases between. CDR1 and CDR2 from the germline V gene are MDHEN and SYDVKM. CDR3 DNA sequence: TGTGCCAGCAGAGCCCAGGGCGAGACTGAAGCTTTCTTT. Amino acid sequence: CASRAQGETEAFF.

The gene calls are TRBV28 and TRBJ2-1; D remains unclear. The CDR3 extends over 14 amino acids. Germline loops: CDR1 MDHEN, CDR2 SYDVKM. The V gene lost 5 bases and the J gene lost 7 bases, with 15 bases spanning the gap. The CDR3, as DNA: TGTGCCAGCAGTCCCCGGTCCCTCCAAAATGAGCAGTTCTTC. Its protein product is CASSPRSLQNEQFF.

V and J are TRBV28 and TRBJ1-2; D might be TRBD1 (5 bases). Trimming removed 1 base at V and 6 bases at J, with 12 bases between. Per the germline V gene, CDR1 is MDHEN and CDR2 is SYDVKM. The CDR3 extends over 14 amino acids. CDR3 loop: CASSLSGFGHGYTF. The CDR3 bases are TGTGCCAGCAGTTTATCAGGGTTTGGGCATGGCTACACCTTC.

The chain employs TRBV7-8 and TRBJ2-2, with 13 bases fitting TRBD2. Per the germline V gene, CDR1 is SGHVS and CDR2 is FQNEAQ. Trimming cost V 5 bases and J 7 bases; bases outside gene matches: 7. This CDR3 has 16 residues. The CDR3 nucleotides are TGTGCCAGCAGCCGAGGGACTAGCGGGGTCGGCGGGGAGCTGTTTTTT. Translation gives CASSRGTSGVGGELFF.

The table lists this clone with a count of one. The rearrangement links TRBV18 to TRBJ1-6; D uncertain. Germline CDR1 KGHSH, CDR2 LQKENI. V lost 5 bases and J 7 bases, leaving 12 bases between the germline ends. This CDR3 spans 14 amino acids. CDR3 nucleotides: TGTGCCAGCTCAAGCAGAGAGGAGAATTCACCCCTCCACTTT. Amino acids: CASSSREENSPLHF.

This chain links TRBV15 with TRBJ2-2; possibly TRBD2 for D (6 bases). V was shortened by 6 bases and J by 1 base, with 18 bases between the two germline ends. The CDR3 loop spans 17 amino acids. Germline V gene data show CDR1 as LNHNV and CDR2 as YYDKDF (reference sequence). The CDR3 nucleotides read TGTGCCACCAGGAATAGCCGCCGGGACTGGAACACCGGGGAGCTGTTTTTT. It is translated as CATRNSRRDWNTGELFF.

The chain couples TRBV6-2 or TRBV6-3 to TRBJ2-2; 9 nucleotides align to TRBD1. V was pared by 4 bases and J by 4 bases, with 10 bases of the junction left unmatched. CDR3 length equals 17 residues. From germline, CDR1 is MNHEY and CDR2 SVGEGT. CDR3 residues: CASSSVRDRASTGELFF. CDR3 coding DNA: TGTGCCAGCAGTTCAGTACGGGACAGGGCGTCCACCGGGGAGCTGTTTTTT.

V is TRBV14 and J is TRBJ1-2; D possibly corresponds to TRBD1 (5 bases). This CDR3 has 15 amino acids. V lost 0 bases to trimming and J lost 4 bases, with 12 bases between them. Germline values: CDR1 SGHDN, CDR2 FVKESK. CDR3 sequence reads: CASSQDAEGVYGYTF. CDR3 DNA: TGTGCCAGCAGCCAAGATGCAGAAGGGGTCTATGGCTACACCTTC.

This chain joins TRBV5-8 and TRBJ1-2; tentatively, D is TRBD1 (6 bases). CDR1 SGHTS and CDR2 YDEGEE come from the germline V gene. This CDR3 has 14 residues. V dropped 0 bases and J dropped 6 bases, with 12 bases sitting between them. CDR3 DNA sequence: TGTGCCAGCAGCTTGGACCTTGCAGGGGATGGCTACACCTTC. Its translation: CASSLDLAGDGYTF.

A single count supports this clone. The chain combines TRBV11-2 with TRBJ2-3; 7 nucleotides line up with TRBD1. Trimming cost V 5 bases and J 0 bases; bases outside gene matches: 8. From germline, CDR1 is SGHAT and CDR2 FQNNGV. CDR3 size: 16 residues. CDR3 sequence (DNA): TGTGCCAGCAGCACCCGGACAGGTTCTAGCACAGATACGCAGTATTTT. It codes for CASSTRTGSSTDTQYF. The variable domain in full, with the rest retrieved from reference TRBV11-2 and TRBJ2-3, is EAGVAQSPRYKIIEKRQSVAFWCNPISGHATLYWYQQILGQGPKLLIQFQNNGVVDDSQLPKDRFSAERLKGVDSTLKIQPAKLEDSAVYLCASSTRTGSSTDTQYFGPGTRLTVL.

This clone was detected only a few times. V gene TRBV5-1 combines with J gene TRBJ1-5, with D uncertain. CDR1 is SGHRS and CDR2 is YFSETQ in the germline V gene. V gave up 1 base and J gave up 4 bases, with 9 bases separating them. The CDR3 consists of 14 residues. CDR3 protein: CASSLRPGNQPQHF. CDR3 bases: TGCGCCAGCAGCTTGCGTCCGGGGAATCAGCCCCAGCATTTT.

The chain employs TRBV7-9 and TRBJ2-7, with 12 bases fitting TRBD1. The CDR3 contains 15 residues. CDR1 and CDR2 from the germline V gene are SEHNR and FQNEAQ (reference sequence). Unmatched junction bases numbered 3, after V lost 3 bases and J lost 3 bases. This CDR3 is CASSFGTGGGYEQYF. Here the CDR3 DNA reads TGTGCCAGCAGCTTTGGGACAGGGGGCGGCTACGAGCAGTACTTC.

This chain links TRBV28 with TRBJ1-2; 8 bases fit TRBD1. V lost 5 bases to trimming and J lost 2 bases; unmatched junction nucleotides: 7. This CDR3 is 15 amino acids long. The germline V gene has CDR1 MDHEN and CDR2 SYDVKM. The CDR3 region has the DNA TGTGCCAGCAGTGGAGGACAGGGTTTGAACTATGGCTACACCTTC. Protein product: CASSGGQGLNYGYTF.

This chain connects TRBV19 to TRBJ2-5; D is unclear. Trimming removed 5 bases from V and 5 bases from J, with 9 bases in between. Per germline, CDR1 LNHDA and CDR2 SQIVND (reference sequence). The CDR3 covers 12 residues. The CDR3: CASSENAETQYF. The CDR3 DNA sequence: TGTGCCAGTAGTGAGAACGCGGAGACCCAGTACTTC.

CDR3 amino acids: CASSSPSQGHIQYF. CDR3 coding DNA: TGTGCCAGCAGCTCCCCATCGCAGGGCCACATTCAGTACTTC. The rearrangement uses TRBV7-2 and TRBJ2-4; TRBD1 is a possible D gene (5 bases). Germline CDR1 SGHTA, CDR2 FQGNSA. V was pared by 4 bases and J by 8 bases, with 15 bases between. This CDR3 has 14 amino acids. The full variable domain, with the rest looked up from reference TRBV7-2 and TRBJ2-4, is GAGVSQSPSNKVTEKGKDVELRCDPISGHTALYWYRQSLGQGLEFLIYFQGNSAPDKSGLPSDRFSAERTGGSVSTLTIQRTQQEDSAVYLCASSSPSQGHIQYFGAGTRLSVL.